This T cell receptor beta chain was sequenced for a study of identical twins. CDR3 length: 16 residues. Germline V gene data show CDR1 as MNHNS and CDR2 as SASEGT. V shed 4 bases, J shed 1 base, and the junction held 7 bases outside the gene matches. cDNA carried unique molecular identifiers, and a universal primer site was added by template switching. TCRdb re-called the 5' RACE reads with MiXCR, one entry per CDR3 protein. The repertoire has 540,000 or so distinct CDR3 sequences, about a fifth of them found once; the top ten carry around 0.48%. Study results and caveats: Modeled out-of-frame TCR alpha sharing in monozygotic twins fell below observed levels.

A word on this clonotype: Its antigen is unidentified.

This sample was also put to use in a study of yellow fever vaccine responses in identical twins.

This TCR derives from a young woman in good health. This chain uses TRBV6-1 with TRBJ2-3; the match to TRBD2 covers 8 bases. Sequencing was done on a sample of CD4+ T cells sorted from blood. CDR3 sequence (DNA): TGTGCCAGCAGTGCCCTTCCGCGGGGGGGCACAGATACGCAGTATTTT. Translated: CASSALPRGGTDTQYF.